Listed here is a single TCR beta chain. The antigen it binds to is not known. One base away there is no much larger clone; base qualities are not given. Inclusive of the bounding cysteine and phenylalanine, the CDR3 is 15 residues long. The CDR3 DNA has 45 bases and is translated from base 1. As encoded in the germline V gene, CDR1 is SGHAT while CDR2 is FQNNGV. V ends up 5 bases short and J 0 bases short, with an unmatched junction base count of 4. These data are taken from a study of blood T cell repertoires in COVID-19 (dated by TCRdb to about 2020). Study-wide context: Samples covering the acute and convalescent phases of COVID-19 were provided by collaborators in the United States, Italy and Spain. The prospective study material was composed of cDNA or gDNA derived from T cells, B-cell-depleted T cells, or PBMCs. Deeply sampled blood TCRbeta repertoires from subjects exposed to, actively infected with, or recovered from COVID-19 were included in the dataset. The repertoires were released in a freely available public database intended as a resource for research on the immune response to SARS-CoV-2. Samples were obtained from the ongoing ImmuneRACE study (first 160 participants) and from 950 to 1,500 subjects provided by 6 global collaborators. Nearly every sample came with metadata listing a de-identified subject ID, COVID-19 status, age in years and sex. Where HLA class I and class II types were available, the types were taken from metadata supplied by the sample provider, not from assay-based typing.

The paper as a whole reports these results and caveats: The quantity of clinical and demographic metadata differed by source and by participant and was supplied without curation.

The collaborating institutions used their own protocols to collect whole blood in K2EDTA tubes. Collaborator samples were shipped for TCRbeta analysis as frozen whole blood, isolated PBMCs, or DNA extracted from either sample type. The immunoSEQ Assay, a bias-controlled multiplex PCR, was used to amplify TCRbeta CDR3 regions from genomic DNA. The authors processed their data as follows. Within the assay, amplification of reference gene primers was used to estimate how many nucleated cells each sample contained. Sequence reads were collapsed and filtered to measure the absolute abundance of every unique TCRbeta CDR3 rearrangement. Productive Simpson clonality was computed per sample as the square root of Simpson's diversity index over productive rearrangements. Sourced from immuneACCESS, this table was stored by TCRdb with only in-frame sequences that have V and J called. A share of the clones is absent; for the studies checked, an unresolved V gene accounts for under half, and the remainder has no known explanation. The DNA gave D and trimming, while V, J and clone size come from that table. A total of some 150,000 clones appear in this sample, 76% of them only once. Of the sample, about 4% is held by the ten largest clones.

The chain employs TRBV11-2 and TRBJ2-3, and 8 junctional nucleotides match TRBD1. The sample consisted of peripheral blood. The TCR comes from a man aged 55 to 70 with acute or convalescent COVID-19. Here is the DNA: TGTGCCAGCAGCCCAAGGACAGGGAGCACAGATACGCAGTATTTT. It codes for CASSPRTGSTDTQYF.